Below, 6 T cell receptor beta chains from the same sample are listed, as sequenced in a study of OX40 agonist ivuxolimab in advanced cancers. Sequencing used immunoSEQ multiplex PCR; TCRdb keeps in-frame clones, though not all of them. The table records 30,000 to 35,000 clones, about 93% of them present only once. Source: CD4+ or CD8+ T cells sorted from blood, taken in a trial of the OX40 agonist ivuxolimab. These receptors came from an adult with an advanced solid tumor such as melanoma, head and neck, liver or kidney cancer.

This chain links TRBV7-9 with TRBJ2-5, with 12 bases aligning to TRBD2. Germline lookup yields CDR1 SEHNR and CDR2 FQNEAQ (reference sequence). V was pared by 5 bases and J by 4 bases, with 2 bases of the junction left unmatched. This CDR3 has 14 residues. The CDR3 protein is CASSVGLAGETQYF. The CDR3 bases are TGTGCCAGCAGCGTGGGACTAGCGGGAGAGACCCAGTACTTC.

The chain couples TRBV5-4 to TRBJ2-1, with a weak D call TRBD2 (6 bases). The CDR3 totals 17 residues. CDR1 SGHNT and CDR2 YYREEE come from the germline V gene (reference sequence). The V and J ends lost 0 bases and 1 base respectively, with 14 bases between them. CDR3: CASSLAGGTLSYNEQFF. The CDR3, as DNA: TGTGCCAGCAGCTTGGCAGGCGGGACCCTTTCCTACAATGAGCAGTTCTTC. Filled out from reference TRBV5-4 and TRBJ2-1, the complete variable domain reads ETGVTQSPTHLIKTRGQQVTLRCSSQSGHNTVSWYQQALGQGPQFIFQYYREEENGRGNFPPRFSGLQFPNYSSELNVNALELDDSALYLCASSLAGGTLSYNEQFFGPGTRLTVL.

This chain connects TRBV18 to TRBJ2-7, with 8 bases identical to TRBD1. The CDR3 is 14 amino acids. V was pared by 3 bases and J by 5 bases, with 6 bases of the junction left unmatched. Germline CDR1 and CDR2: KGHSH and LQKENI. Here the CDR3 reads CASSPWNRGDEQYF. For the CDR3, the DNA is TGTGCCAGCTCACCGTGGAACAGGGGGGACGAGCAGTACTTC.

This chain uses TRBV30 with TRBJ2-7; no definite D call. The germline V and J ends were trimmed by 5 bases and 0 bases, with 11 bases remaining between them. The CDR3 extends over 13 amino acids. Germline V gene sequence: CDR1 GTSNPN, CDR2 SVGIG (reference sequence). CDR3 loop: CAWATKGSYEQYF. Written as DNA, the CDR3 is TGTGCCTGGGCCACAAAGGGCTCCTACGAGCAGTACTTC.

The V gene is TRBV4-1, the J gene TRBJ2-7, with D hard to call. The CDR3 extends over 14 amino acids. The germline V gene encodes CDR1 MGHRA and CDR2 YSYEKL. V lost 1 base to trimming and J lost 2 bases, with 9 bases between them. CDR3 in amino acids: CASSQGLNPYEQYF. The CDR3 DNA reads TGCGCCAGCAGCCAAGGCCTTAACCCCTACGAGCAGTACTTC.

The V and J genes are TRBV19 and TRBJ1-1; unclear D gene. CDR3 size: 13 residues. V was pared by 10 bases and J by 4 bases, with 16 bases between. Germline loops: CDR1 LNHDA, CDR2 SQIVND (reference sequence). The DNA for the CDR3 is TGTGCCACCCAGGCGCGGTGGGGCACTGAAGCTTTCTTT. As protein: CATQARWGTEAFF.